This T cell receptor (beta chain) was sequenced for a study of PD-1 blockade in mismatch repair-deficient tumors. Study-wide background: All were previously treated, progressing patients with eleven to twelve mismatch repair-deficient cancer types.

About this clone itself: Its antigen remains unidentified.

PCR or immunohistochemistry showed mismatch repair deficiency in every enrolled patient. Three pembrolizumab responders had their TCRs sequenced. The study's findings and limits: After pembrolizumab, tumor-resident clones rose rapidly, then generally contracted before radiologic responses.

Here immunoSEQ multiplex PCR was the method, and the copy in TCRdb shows in-frame clones only, minus some. The table records roughly 120,000 clones, 88% of them present only once. From germline, CDR1 is LNHDA and CDR2 SQIVND (reference sequence). Trimming took 7 bases from V and 5 from J, leaving 17 bases between them. CDR3 length: 14 amino acids. This TCR came from an adult with mismatch repair-deficient cancer. Sequencing used peripheral blood, obtained approximately 71 weeks after starting pembrolizumab. This chain joins TRBV19 and TRBJ2-5, with TRBD1 as a possible D gene (6 bases). The CDR3 DNA follows: TGTGCCAGTACCGGGCCAGGGGCTGGGGAGACCCAGTACTTC. Translation gives CASTGPGAGETQYF.